This TCR beta chain was documented in a study of cytomegalovirus exposure and HLA in healthy donors. Study as a whole: An early release of data contained roughly 86 million unique TCRs, which came from HLA-typed donors.

A note on this clone: The antigen is undetermined.

The PCR ran on 60 Vbeta and 13 Jbeta primers. Method: immunoSEQ multiplex PCR; TCRdb's copy keeps in-frame clones and lacks some. Of under 150,000 clones listed, more than 75% are singletons. General study findings and limits: Investigators reported about 160 TCR beta chains as tied to cytomegalovirus. It has been reported that TCR beta sequences accurately predicted the HLA-A and HLA-B alleles of most subjects.

CDR3 size: 15 residues. J lost 4 bases, V lost 5 bases, and 4 bases had no gene match. The V gene's germline CDR1 is SGHTA and CDR2 FQGNSA. The donors comprised healthy bone marrow donors. This sequence joins TRBV7-2 and TRBJ2-2, with 10 nucleotides matching TRBD2. Sequences were obtained from PBMCs. The source is a woman aged 45-59 years in good health and CMV-seropositive. DNA of the CDR3: TGTGCCAGCAGCACACTAGCGGGGAGCACCGGGGAGCTGTTTTTT. As protein: CASSTLAGSTGELFF.